This T cell receptor (beta chain) was documented in a study of T and B cells in COVID-19 patients. Each TRB amplification used roughly 240-550 ng of genomic DNA from blood. Germline V gene data show CDR1 as MNHEY and CDR2 as SVGEGT. The CDR3 is made up of 14 amino acids. J was trimmed by 7 bases and V by 6 bases; bases with no gene match: 6. Sample share makes this clonotype medium-sized. Multiplex PCR with BIOMED2 TRB-A/B primer pools amplified TRB rearrangements. TCRdb itself ran the multiplex PCR reads through MiXCR, one entry per CDR3 protein. The table shows around 6,400 distinct CDR3 sequences, with approximately 28% occurring only once.

The source is a human donor with active COVID-19. The rearrangement links TRBV6-2 or TRBV6-3 to TRBJ2-1; 10 bases are shared with TRBD2. Sequenced: blood. CDR3 region: CASRLAGEPNEQFF. CDR3 DNA sequence: TGTGCCAGCAGGCTAGCGGGGGAGCCGAATGAGCAGTTCTTC.